This TCR beta chain was observed in a study of regulatory T cells in long-lasting Graves disease (dated by TCRdb to about 2021). Describing the broader study: To count as having persistent Graves' disease, a patient had to have received antithyroid drug treatment for over 5 years with TSH receptor autoantibodies remaining persistently positive. On average, persistent Graves' disease patients in the clinical cohort had been on antithyroid drugs for approximately ten years. A total of about 35 samples underwent TCR sequencing: about 13 from persistent and around 20 from newly diagnosed Graves' disease patients. This study used TCR sequencing and RNA sequencing of peripheral blood to compare persistent Graves' disease patients against newly diagnosed Graves' disease patients. The study was conducted in China and was registered as a clinical trial.

Study-wide findings and limitations: A larger number of public clonotypes was shared among persistent patients (approximately 3,000) than among newly diagnosed patients (roughly 930). Compared with newly diagnosed patients, persistent Graves' disease patients had lower TCR Shannon entropy and fewer highly expanded clones, which suggests clonal expansion. As a limitation, the authors acknowledged that the small sample size may reduce accuracy. Only the TCR beta chain was sequenced and analyzed. The study examined only peripheral blood because the primary lesion, thyroid tissue, could not be accessed. Persistent disease showed preferential use of TRBV28, TRBJ1-2 and TRBJ2-5, whereas newly diagnosed disease favored TRBV20-1 and TRBJ2-1.

The CDR3, cysteine through phenylalanine, is 18 amino acids long. Kept here is only the CDR3 DNA, which spans 54 bases and is read in frame from base 1. CDR1 and CDR2 are drawn from the germline V gene (reference sequence): SEHNR, FQNEAQ. Germline trimming amounts to 6 bases on V and 3 bases on J, with 18 as the count of junction bases outside the gene matches. In light of the paper, this sample's time point label describes: persistent/refractory GD, antithyroid drugs over 5 years with positive TRAb. For both TCR sequencing and RNA sequencing, RNA was extracted from PBMCs using TRIzol. The diagnosis of Graves' disease followed American Thyroid Association guidelines. The patients came from an endocrinology department in Xi'an, China. Each patient gave approximately 9.7 milliliters of peripheral blood, collected in an EDTA anticoagulant tube. Ficoll Paque Plus density gradient separation was used to isolate PBMCs, and no further T cell sorting was done. An Agilent 2100 Bioanalyzer and agarose gel were used to check RNA quality, while a NanoDrop 2000 measured RNA concentration.

A few counts support this clonotype. Its antigen has not been determined. Base qualities were left out, and no much larger clone turns up one base away. The protocol used for the library was multiplex PCR. Instrument on record: Illumina HiSeq 4000. CDR3 regions were amplified by Arm-PCR with iRepertoire HTBI primers to construct TCR beta libraries. Gel purification was performed on PCR products prior to sequencing. In the paper's pipeline: A total of 62 TRBV and 14 TRBJ segments were identified across samples and were used for gene usage analysis of CDR3 amino acid clonotypes. COPE and FqMerger were used to merge the filtered high-quality paired reads into contigs. Contigs were aligned with BLAST to IMGT TRBV, TRBD and TRBJ reference genes, and CDR3 was defined per IMGT. Highly expanded clones were defined as clonotypes with a frequency above 0.1%. Shannon entropy served as the measure of repertoire diversity, while the Gini coefficient captured V-J evenness. A clonotype was considered public if more than one individual shared it. TCRdb redid the processing of the public reads, applying fastp at Q25 and MiXCR, and retained in-frame beta chains. A single entry per CDR3 protein holds the most common genes and DNA from its merged rows. TCRdb's processing, not the authors', yielded these V and J calls. Recorded for this sample are a few hundred thousand distinct CDR3 sequences; roughly 21% of them occurred a single time. Of the sample, about 6.6% falls within the top ten clones.

The source is a female donor with Graves disease. The rearrangement combines TRBV7-9 with TRBJ2-7; TRBD2 aligns with 9 central bases. This specimen consisted of peripheral blood mononuclear cells (PBMCs), obtained when the disease was refractory, from a patient treated with antithyroid drugs. CDR3 region: CASSTRLGSGRYNYEQYF. The bases are TGTGCCAGCAGTACAAGGTTGGGTAGCGGGAGATATAACTACGAGCAGTACTTC.